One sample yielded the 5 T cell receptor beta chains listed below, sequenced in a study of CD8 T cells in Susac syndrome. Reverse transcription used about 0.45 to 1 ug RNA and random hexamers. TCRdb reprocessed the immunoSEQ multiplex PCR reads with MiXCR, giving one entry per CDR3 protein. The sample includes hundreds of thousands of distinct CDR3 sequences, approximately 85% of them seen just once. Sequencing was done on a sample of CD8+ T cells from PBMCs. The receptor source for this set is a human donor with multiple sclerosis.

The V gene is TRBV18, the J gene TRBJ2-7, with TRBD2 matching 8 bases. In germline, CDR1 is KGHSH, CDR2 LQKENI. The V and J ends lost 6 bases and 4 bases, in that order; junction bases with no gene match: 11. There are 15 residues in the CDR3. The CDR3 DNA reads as TGTGCCAGCTCCTCGTACGCGGGAGGTCTTTACGAGCAGTACTTC. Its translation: CASSSYAGGLYEQYF.

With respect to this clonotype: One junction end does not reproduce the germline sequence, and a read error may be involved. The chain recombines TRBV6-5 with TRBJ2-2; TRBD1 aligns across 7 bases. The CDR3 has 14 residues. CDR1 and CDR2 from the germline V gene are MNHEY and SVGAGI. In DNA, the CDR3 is TGTGCCAGCAGTTCAGTGACAGGGACCGGGGAGCTTTTTTTT. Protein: CASSSVTGTGELFF.

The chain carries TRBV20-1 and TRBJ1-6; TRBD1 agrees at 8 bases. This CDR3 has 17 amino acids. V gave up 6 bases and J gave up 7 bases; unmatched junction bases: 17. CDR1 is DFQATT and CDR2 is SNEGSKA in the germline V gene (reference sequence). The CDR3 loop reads CSARDRSHPKYNSPLHF. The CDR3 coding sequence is TGCAGTGCCAGGGACAGGTCTCACCCCAAGTACAATTCACCCCTCCACTTT.

The CDR3 protein is CASSPRGQLVAEAFF. The CDR3 bases are TGTGCCAGCAGTCCCCGGGGCCAGTTGGTAGCTGAAGCTTTCTTT. This chain uses TRBV27 with TRBJ1-1; perhaps TRBD1 as D (5 bases). The CDR3 runs to 15 residues. V gave up 5 bases and J gave up 6 bases, with 19 bases separating them. From germline, CDR1 is MNHEY and CDR2 SMNVEV (reference sequence).

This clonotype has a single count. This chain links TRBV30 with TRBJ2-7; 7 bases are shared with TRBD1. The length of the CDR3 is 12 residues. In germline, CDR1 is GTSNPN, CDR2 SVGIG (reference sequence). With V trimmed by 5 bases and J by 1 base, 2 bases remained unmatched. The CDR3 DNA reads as TGTGCCTGGGTGGACAGGTCCTACGAGCAGTACTTC. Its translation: CAWVDRSYEQYF.